The subject of this entry is one T cell receptor beta chain. This record belongs to a study of cytomegalovirus exposure and HLA in healthy donors. Study-level background: In a previous analysis, 120 million or so unique TCR beta sequences were found from roughly 200 million T cells.

Vbeta (60) and Jbeta (13) primers were used in the PCR. Repertoires were generated with immunoSEQ multiplex PCR, while TCRdb's copy carries only in-frame clones and drops some. The sample table sets out 150,000 or so clones. J lost 6 bases, V lost 1 base, and 5 bases had no gene match. This CDR3 is built from 14 residues. Looked up from germline, CDR1 is MNHEY and CDR2 is SMNVEV (reference sequence). This chain connects TRBV27 to TRBJ2-7; 8 nucleotides line up with TRBD2. The specimen sequenced was PBMCs. The sequence derives from a woman aged 60-75 years in good health and CMV-seronegative. The CDR3 nucleotides read TGTGCCAGCAGTTTATTTAGCGGGAACCTCGAGCAGTACTTC. Protein product: CASSLFSGNLEQYF.